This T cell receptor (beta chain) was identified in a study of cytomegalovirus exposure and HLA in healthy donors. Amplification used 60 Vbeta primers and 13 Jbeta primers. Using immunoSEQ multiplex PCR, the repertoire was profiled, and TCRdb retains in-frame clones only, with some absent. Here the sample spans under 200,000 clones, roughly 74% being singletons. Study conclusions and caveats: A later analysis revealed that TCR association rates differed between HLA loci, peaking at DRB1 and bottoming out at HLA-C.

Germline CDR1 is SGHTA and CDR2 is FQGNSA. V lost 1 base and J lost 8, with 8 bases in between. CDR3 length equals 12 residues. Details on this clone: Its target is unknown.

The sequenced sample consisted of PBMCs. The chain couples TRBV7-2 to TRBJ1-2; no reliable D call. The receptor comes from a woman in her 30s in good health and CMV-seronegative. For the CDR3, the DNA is TGTGCCAGCAGCTTAGTCGGGAAGGGCTACACCTTC. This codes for CASSLVGKGYTF.